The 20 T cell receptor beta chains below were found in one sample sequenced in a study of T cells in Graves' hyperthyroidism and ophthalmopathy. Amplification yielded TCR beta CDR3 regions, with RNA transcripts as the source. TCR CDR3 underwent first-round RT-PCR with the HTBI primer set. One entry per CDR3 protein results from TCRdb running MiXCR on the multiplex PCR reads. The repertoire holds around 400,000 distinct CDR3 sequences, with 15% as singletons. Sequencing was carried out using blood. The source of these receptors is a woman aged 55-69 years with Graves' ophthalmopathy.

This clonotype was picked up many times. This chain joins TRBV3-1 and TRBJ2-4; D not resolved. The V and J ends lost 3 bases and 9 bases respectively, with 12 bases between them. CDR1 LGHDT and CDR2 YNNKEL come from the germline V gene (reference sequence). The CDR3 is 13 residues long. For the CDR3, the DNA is TGTGCCAGCAGCCAGGACCCTAAGGGCATTCAGTACTTC. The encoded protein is CASSQDPKGIQYF. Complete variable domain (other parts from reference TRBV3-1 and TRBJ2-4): DTAVSQTPKYLVTQMGNDKSIKCEQNLGHDTMYWYKQDSKKFLKIMFSYNNKELIINETVPNRFSPKSPDKAHLNLHINSLELGDSAVYFCASSQDPKGIQYFGAGTRLSVL.

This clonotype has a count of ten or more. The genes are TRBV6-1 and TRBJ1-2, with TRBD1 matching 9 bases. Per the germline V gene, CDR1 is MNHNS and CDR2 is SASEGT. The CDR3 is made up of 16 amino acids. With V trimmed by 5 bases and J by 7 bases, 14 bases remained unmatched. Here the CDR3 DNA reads TGTGCCAGCAGTCTAAACAGGGGGCCTTCGTTAAGTGGCTACACCTTC. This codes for CASSLNRGPSLSGYTF.

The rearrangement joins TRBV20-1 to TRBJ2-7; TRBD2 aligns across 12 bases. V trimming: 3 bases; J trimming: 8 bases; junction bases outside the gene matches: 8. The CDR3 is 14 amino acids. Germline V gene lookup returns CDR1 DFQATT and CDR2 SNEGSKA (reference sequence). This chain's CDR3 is CSASPASGRAQQYF. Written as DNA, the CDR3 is TGCAGTGCTAGTCCCGCTAGCGGGAGGGCACAGCAGTACTTC.

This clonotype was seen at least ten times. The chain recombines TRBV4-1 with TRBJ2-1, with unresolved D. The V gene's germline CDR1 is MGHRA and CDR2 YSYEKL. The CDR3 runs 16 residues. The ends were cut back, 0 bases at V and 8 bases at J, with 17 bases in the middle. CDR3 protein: CASSQEFGRKVYEQFF. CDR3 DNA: TGCGCCAGCAGCCAAGAATTTGGACGAAAGGTCTATGAGCAGTTCTTC.

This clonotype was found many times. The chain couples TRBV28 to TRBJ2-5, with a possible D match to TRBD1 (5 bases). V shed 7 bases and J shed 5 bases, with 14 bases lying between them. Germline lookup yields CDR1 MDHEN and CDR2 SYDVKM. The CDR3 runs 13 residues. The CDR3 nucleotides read TGTGCCAGCACTAGGGGCATCCCGGAGACCCAGTACTTC. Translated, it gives CASTRGIPETQYF.

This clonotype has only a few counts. The CDR3 DNA follows: TGTGCTAGTGGTTCGGATGGATTCACCGGGGAGCTGTTTTTT. This encodes CASGSDGFTGELFF. This chain links TRBV12-5 with TRBJ2-2; the D is unclear. Trimming took 4 bases from V and 4 from J, leaving 10 bases between them. The CDR3 runs to 14 residues. Germline CDR1 and CDR2: LGHNT and FRNRAP. Filled out from reference TRBV12-5 and TRBJ2-2, the complete variable domain reads DARVTQTPRHKVTEMGQEVTMRCQPILGHNTVFWYRQTMMQGLELLAYFRNRAPLDDSGMPKDRFSAEMPDATLATLKIQPSEPRDSAVYFCASGSDGFTGELFFGEGSRLTVL.

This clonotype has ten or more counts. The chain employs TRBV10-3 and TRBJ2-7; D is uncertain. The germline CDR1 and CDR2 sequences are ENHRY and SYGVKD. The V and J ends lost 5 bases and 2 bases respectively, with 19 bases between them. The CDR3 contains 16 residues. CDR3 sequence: CAISPDPSAQTYEQYF. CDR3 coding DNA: TGTGCCATCAGTCCCGACCCAAGCGCCCAGACCTACGAGCAGTACTTC.

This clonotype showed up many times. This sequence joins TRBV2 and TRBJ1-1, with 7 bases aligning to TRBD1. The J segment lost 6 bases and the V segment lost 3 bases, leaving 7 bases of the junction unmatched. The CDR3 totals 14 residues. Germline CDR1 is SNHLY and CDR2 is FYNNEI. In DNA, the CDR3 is TGTGCCAGCAGTGAGCAGGCAGGGGGACCTGAAGCTTTCTTT. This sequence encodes CASSEQAGGPEAFF. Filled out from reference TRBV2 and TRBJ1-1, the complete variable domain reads EPEVTQTPSHQVTQMGQEVILRCVPISNHLYFYWYRQILGQKVEFLVSFYNNEISEKSEIFDDQFSVERPDGSNFTLKIRSTKLEDSAMYFCASSEQAGGPEAFFGQGTRLTVV.

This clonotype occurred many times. CDR3 in DNA: TGTGCCAGCAGCTTAGGCCACGGGACGGTTCATAATGAGCAGTTCTTC. Translating gives CASSLGHGTVHNEQFF. The chain links TRBV7-9 to TRBJ2-1, with D tentatively TRBD1 or TRBD2 (5 bases each). The CDR3 runs to 16 residues. V lost 1 base and J 7 bases, leaving 17 bases between the germline ends. The V gene's germline CDR1 is SEHNR and CDR2 FQNEAQ (reference sequence).

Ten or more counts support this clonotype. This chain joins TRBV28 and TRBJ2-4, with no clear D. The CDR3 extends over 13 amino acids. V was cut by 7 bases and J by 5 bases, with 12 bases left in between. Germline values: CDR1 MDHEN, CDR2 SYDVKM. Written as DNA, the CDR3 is TGTGCCAGCATCGGACGGCCAGAAAACATTCAGTACTTC. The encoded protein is CASIGRPENIQYF.

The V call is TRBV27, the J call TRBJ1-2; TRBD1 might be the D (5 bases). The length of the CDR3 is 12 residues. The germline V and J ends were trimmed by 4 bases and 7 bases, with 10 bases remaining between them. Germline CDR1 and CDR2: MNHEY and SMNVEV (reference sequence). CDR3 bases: TGTGCCAGCAGTTCCTCAGGGACTGGCTACACCTTC. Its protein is CASSSSGTGYTF.

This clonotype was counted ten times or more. This CDR3 reads CASGLTVSGNTIYF. For the CDR3, the DNA is TGTGCTAGTGGTTTGACGGTCTCTGGAAACACCATATATTTT. This rearrangement joins TRBV12-5 to TRBJ1-3; D gene ambiguous. V shed 2 bases and J shed 0 bases, with 5 bases lying between them. This CDR3 has 14 amino acids. Germline values: CDR1 LGHNT, CDR2 FRNRAP.

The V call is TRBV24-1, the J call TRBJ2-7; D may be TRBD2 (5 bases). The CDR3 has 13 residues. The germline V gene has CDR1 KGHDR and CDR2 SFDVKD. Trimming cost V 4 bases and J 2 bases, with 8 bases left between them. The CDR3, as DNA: TGTGCCACCAGTGAGGGAGTCCCCTACGAGCAGTACTTC. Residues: CATSEGVPYEQYF.

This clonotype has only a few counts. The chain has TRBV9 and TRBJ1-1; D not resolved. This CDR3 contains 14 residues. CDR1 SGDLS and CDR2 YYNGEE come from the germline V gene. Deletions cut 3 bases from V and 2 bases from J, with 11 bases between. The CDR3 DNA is TGTGCCAGCAGCGCGGGCCTACCTAACACTGAAGCTTTCTTT. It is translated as CASSAGLPNTEAFF.

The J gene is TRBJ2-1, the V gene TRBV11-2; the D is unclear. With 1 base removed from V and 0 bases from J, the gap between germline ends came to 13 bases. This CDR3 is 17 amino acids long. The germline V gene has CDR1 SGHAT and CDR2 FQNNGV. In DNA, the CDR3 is TGTGCCAGCAGCTTAGTGGCCAGATCGAGCTCCTACAATGAGCAGTTCTTC. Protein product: CASSLVARSSSYNEQFF.

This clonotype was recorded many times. The CDR3 DNA reads TGTGCCACCAGTGATCGGGGACAGGGGGCCGTTCAGCCCCAGCATTTT. It yields the protein CATSDRGQGAVQPQHF. The gene calls are TRBV24-1 and TRBJ1-5, with 12 bases fitting TRBD1. CDR3 length: 16 residues. Germline V CDR1 and CDR2: KGHDR, SFDVKD. V was pared by 3 bases and J by 6 bases, with 5 bases of the junction left unmatched.

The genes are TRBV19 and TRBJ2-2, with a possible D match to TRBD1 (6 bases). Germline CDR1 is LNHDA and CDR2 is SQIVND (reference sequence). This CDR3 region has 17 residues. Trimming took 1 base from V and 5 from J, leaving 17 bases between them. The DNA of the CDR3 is TGTGCCAGTAGTATAGGCCCCGCTCGACAGGAAACCGGGGAGCTGTTTTTT. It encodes CASSIGPARQETGELFF.

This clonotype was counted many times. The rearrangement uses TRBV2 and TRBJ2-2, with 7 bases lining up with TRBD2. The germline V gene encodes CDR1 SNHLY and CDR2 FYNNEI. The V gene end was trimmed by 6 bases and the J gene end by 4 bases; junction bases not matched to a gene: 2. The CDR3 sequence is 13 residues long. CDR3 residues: CASRGGGTGELFF. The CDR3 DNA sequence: TGTGCCAGCAGGGGCGGGGGCACCGGGGAGCTGTTTTTT.

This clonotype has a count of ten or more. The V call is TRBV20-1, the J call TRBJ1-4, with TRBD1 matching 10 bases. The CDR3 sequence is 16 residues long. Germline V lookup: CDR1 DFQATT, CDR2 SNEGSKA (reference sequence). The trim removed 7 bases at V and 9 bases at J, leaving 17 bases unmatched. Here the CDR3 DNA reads TGCAGTGACCCCGATGCTAGGGACAGGGGTGTGAAAAAACTGTTTTTT. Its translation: CSDPDARDRGVKKLFF.

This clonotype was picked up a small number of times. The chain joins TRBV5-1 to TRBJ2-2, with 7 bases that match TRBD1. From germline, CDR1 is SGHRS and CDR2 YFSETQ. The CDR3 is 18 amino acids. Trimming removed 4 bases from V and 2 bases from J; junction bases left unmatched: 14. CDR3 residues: CASSPPPDRAINTGELFF. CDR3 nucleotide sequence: TGCGCCAGCAGCCCCCCACCTGACAGGGCCATAAACACCGGGGAGCTGTTTTTT.